This T cell receptor beta chain was obtained from a study of radiotherapy plus CTLA-4 blockade in lung cancer. In chemo-refractory metastatic non-small-cell lung cancer, patients got ipilimumab CTLA-4 blockade together with focal radiation. Germline assignment: CDR1 SGHRS and CDR2 YFSETQ. Between the trimmed V and J ends, which lost 4 bases and 3 bases, there was a span of 10 bases. CDR3 length: 13 residues. Concerning this clone: Its antigen is unknown.

Study results and limitations: Radiotherapy plus ipilimumab was followed by expansion in blood of tumor-derived TCR clones.

Assay used: immunoSEQ multiplex PCR; TCRdb lists only in-frame clones, some missing. The sample yields roughly 54,000 clones, just under 85% seen once. The sample was peripheral blood, taken from a patient treated with radiotherapy plus ipilimumab. This sequence originates from a human donor with non-small cell lung cancer whose response to radiotherapy plus ipilimumab could not be evaluated. The chain has TRBV5-1 and TRBJ1-1, with a tentative D call TRBD1 (6 bases). The CDR3: CASSPDRYTEAFF. The CDR3 DNA reads TGCGCCAGCAGCCCGGACAGATACACTGAAGCTTTCTTT.